The clone carrying this T cell receptor beta chain has only one observation. These data come from a study of blood T cell repertoires in COVID-19. Study overall: PBMCs, B-cell-depleted T cells, or T cells were the source of the cDNA or gDNA that made up the material.

In the authors' workflow: The authors estimated nucleated cell counts from reference gene primer amplification. The method was immunoSEQ multiplex PCR; TCRdb's version includes in-frame clones alone and lacks a portion of them. The D gene and trimming were derived from the DNA, and the V and J assignments and clone size from that table. There are over 55,000 clones in the sample; 75% to 90% occur only once, and roughly 8% lies in the top ten. The CDR3 length is 15 residues. CDR1 and CDR2 (germline): LGHDT, YNNKEL (reference sequence). The V segment lost 4 bases and the J segment 0 bases; nucleotides outside the gene matches: 4.

The sequenced material came from peripheral blood. This receptor was obtained from a man aged 50-59 years with active COVID-19. The genes are TRBV3-1 (or the pseudogene TRBV3-2) and TRBJ2-3, with TRBD2 identical over 7 bases. DNA of the CDR3: TGTGCCAGCAGCCCCCAAGCGGGAAGCACAGATACGCAGTATTTT. Amino acid sequence: CASSPQAGSTDTQYF.